This T cell receptor (beta chain) originates from a study of blood T cell repertoires in COVID-19 (dated by TCRdb to the early 2020s). Concerning the study at large: Samples covering the acute and convalescent phases of COVID-19 were provided by collaborators in the United States, Italy and Spain. The samples were drawn from two sources: the first 160 participants of the ongoing ImmuneRACE study, and about 1,300 subjects contributed by 6 global collaborators. Where available, HLA class I and class II types were obtained from metadata supplied by the sample provider rather than from assay-based typing. The repertoires were made available in a free public database intended to serve as a resource for research on the immune response to SARS-CoV-2. The dataset comprised deeply sampled blood TCRbeta repertoires from subjects exposed to, actively infected with, or recovered from COVID-19. Sample metadata almost always included a de-identified subject ID, COVID-19 status, age in years and sex. The material from the prospective study consisted of cDNA or gDNA derived from T cells, B-cell-depleted T cells, or PBMCs. Paper-wide results and their limitations: Clinical and demographic metadata were provided uncurated, with the amount varying by source and participant.

Comments on this clone: What antigen it recognizes has not been identified. Per-nucleotide qualities are absent, and no much larger clonotype sits a single base away.

TCRbeta CDR3 regions were amplified from genomic DNA by means of the immunoSEQ Assay, a bias-controlled multiplex PCR. On the study's bioinformatics: Within the assay, amplification of reference gene primers was used to estimate how many nucleated cells each sample contained. Sequence reads were collapsed and filtered to measure the absolute abundance of every unique TCRbeta CDR3 rearrangement. Productive Simpson clonality was computed per sample as the square root of Simpson's diversity index over productive rearrangements. The source is immuneACCESS, and TCRdb retained only in-frame sequences with V and J called. Part of the clones is not carried over; for the studies checked, unresolved V genes explain less than half of this, and the remainder is unexplained. Clone size and V and J calls were adopted from that table, with D and trimming inferred from the DNA. The sample includes tens of thousands of clones, with roughly 80% observed a single time. The top ten clonotypes cover 13% of the sample.

One collaborating source in Seattle enrolled patients while the patients were actively infected and followed the patients over time throughout the course of disease. Whole blood was collected in K2EDTA tubes by collaborating institutions according to the institutions' own protocols. For TCRbeta analysis, collaborators shipped samples in one of three forms: frozen whole blood, isolated PBMCs, or DNA extracted from either of those sample types. From its cysteine to its phenylalanine, the CDR3 spans 14 amino acids. The only DNA kept is the CDR3, 42 bases in frame from the first base. The germline V gene (reference sequence) provides CDR1 LNHDA and CDR2 SQIVND. V trim: 3 bases; J trim: 6 bases; unmatched bases: 5.

Sequenced input: peripheral blood. This receptor was obtained from a man in his fifties or sixties with COVID-19, enrolled during active disease. The receptor chain draws on TRBV19 and TRBJ1-5; 7 of the junction bases match TRBD1. DNA sequence: TGTGCCAGTAGTATCGACAGGGTTGGTCAGCCCCAGCATTTT. Its product reads: CASSIDRVGQPQHF.